This is a list of T cell receptor beta chains from one sample in a study of STAT5B mutations in CD4+ large granular lymphocyte leukemia. TCRdb's table, derived via immunoSEQ multiplex PCR, lists solely in-frame clones and lacks some. Of 37,000 or so clones in the sample, approximately 80% were seen once. Sequences were obtained from CD4+ T cells from blood buffy coats. These receptors came from a human donor in good health. Each CDR3 is given with its conserved first and last residue. D genes are given only for firm matches. Part of the rows lack a size; the others show once, few, many or a class for expanded clones.

>TRBJ1-1|NA|TRBV5-1|NA
CASSLGGTTVLNTEAFF
TGCGCCAGCAGCTTGGGGGGCACGACAGTTTTGAACACTGAAGCTTTCTTT
>TRBJ2-2|NA|TRBV7-9|NA
CASSFAEQALGGELFF
TGTGCCAGCAGCTTTGCTGAACAGGCCCTAGGGGGGGAGCTGTTTTTT
>TRBJ2-1|once|TRBV5-3|TRBD2
CARSSFLAGVHEQFF
TGTGCCAGAAGCTCCTTCCTAGCGGGAGTTCATGAGCAGTTCTTC
>TRBJ1-2|NA|TRBV19|NA
CASKREREGRSGYTF
TGTGCCAGCAAGAGGGAGCGAGAGGGGCGGAGTGGCTACACCTTC
>TRBJ1-2|NA|TRBV7-9|NA
CASSPTGYGYTF
TGTGCCAGCAGCCCGACAGGCTATGGCTACACCTTC
>TRBJ2-3|NA|TRBV7-2|TRBD1
CASSLGTGGSTDTQYF
TGTGCCAGCAGCTTAGGTACAGGGGGGAGCACAGATACGCAGTATTTT
>TRBJ1-2|NA|TRBV2|NA
CASGQGHLKPGGYTF
TGTGCCAGCGGTCAGGGACATTTGAAACCGGGTGGCTACACCTTC
>TRBJ2-5|NA|TRBV9|NA
CASSAHQETQYF
TGTGCCAGCAGCGCCCACCAAGAGACCCAGTACTTC
>TRBJ2-1|NA|TRBV11-3|TRBD2
CASTKTGEGYNEQFF
TGTGCCAGCACAAAGACGGGGGAGGGCTACAATGAGCAGTTCTTC
>TRBJ2-7|NA|TRBV27|NA
CASSFLLRSSYEQYF
TGTGCCAGCAGTTTTCTACTGAGGAGCTCCTACGAGCAGTACTTC
>TRBJ2-5|NA|TRBV25-1|NA
CASSFRGAQETQYF
TGTGCCAGCAGTTTCCGGGGGGCGCAAGAGACCCAGTACTTC
>TRBJ2-1|NA|TRBV29-1|TRBD2
CSVEGVSGRYNEQFF
TGCAGCGTTGAAGGTGTTAGCGGGAGGTACAATGAGCAGTTCTTC
>TRBJ1-5|NA|TRBV10-2|TRBD1
CASSESLGQGNQPQHF
TGCGCCAGCAGTGAGTCACTAGGACAGGGTAATCAGCCCCAGCATTTT
>TRBJ2-1|NA|TRBV7-3|NA
CASSPYSSYNEQFF
TGTGCCAGCAGTCCATACAGCTCCTACAATGAGCAGTTCTTC
>TRBJ2-7|NA|TRBV10-3|TRBD2
CAISEPRAGVIHEQYF
TGTGCCATCAGTGAGCCTCGGGCGGGAGTGATCCACGAGCAGTACTTC
>TRBJ2-1|NA|TRBV29-1|TRBD2
CSVEDQRRLAGANEQFF
TGCAGCGTTGAAGATCAAAGGCGGCTAGCGGGAGCCAATGAGCAGTTCTTC
>TRBJ2-2|NA|TRBV5-1|NA
CASSFRQPNTGELFF
TGCGCCAGCAGCTTTAGGCAGCCGAACACCGGGGAGCTGTTTTTT
>TRBJ2-5|NA|TRBV2|NA
CASSEGGTETQYF
TGTGCCAGCAGTGAAGGAGGAACAGAGACCCAGTACTTC
>TRBJ1-1|NA|TRBV6-6|NA
CASRTNTEAFF
TGTGCCAGCAGGACAAACACTGAAGCTTTCTTT
>TRBJ2-7|NA|TRBV5-1|TRBD2
CASSLESSGRATYEQYF
TGCGCCAGCAGCTTGGAGTCTAGCGGGAGGGCCACATACGAGCAGTACTTC
>TRBJ2-3|once|TRBV11-1|NA
CASSSGAATTQYF
TGTGCCAGCAGCTCGGGGGCAGCGACTACGCAGTATTTT
>TRBJ2-3|NA|TRBV19|NA
CASSIGTSHTDTQYF
TGTGCCAGTAGTATAGGGACTTCCCACACAGATACGCAGTATTTT
>TRBJ1-1|NA|TRBV6-5|NA
CASKGDTEAFF
TGTGCCAGCAAGGGGGACACTGAAGCTTTCTTT
>TRBJ1-4|NA|TRBV11-2|NA
CASSLVARKLFF
TGTGCCAGCAGCTTAGTAGCCCGCAAACTGTTTTTT
>TRBJ2-7|NA|TRBV9|TRBD2
CASSVGLAAYEQYF
TGTGCCAGCAGCGTAGGACTAGCGGCATACGAGCAGTACTTC
>TRBJ2-3|NA|TRBV30|NA
CAWCSLNTDTQYF
TGTGCCTGGTGCTCCCTAAACACAGATACGCAGTATTTT
>TRBJ2-7|NA|TRBV2|NA
CASSLNPGQQYEQYF
TGTGCCAGCAGCCTAAATCCCGGACAGCAATACGAGCAGTACTTC
>TRBJ1-2|NA|TRBV5-1|NA
CASSLDTTHGYTF
TGCGCCAGCAGCTTGGACACTACCCATGGCTACACCTTC
>TRBJ2-6|few|TRBV7-2|TRBD1
CASSPLTGAGANVLTF
TGTGCCAGCAGCCCGCTGACAGGGGCTGGGGCCAACGTCCTGACTTTC
>TRBJ2-5|once|TRBV7-8|NA
CASTGGRAPETQYF
TGTGCCAGCACCGGGGGGCGGGCCCCGGAGACCCAGTACTTC
>TRBJ2-7|NA|TRBV7-8|TRBD2
CASSLVTSGAYSYEQYF
TGTGCCAGCAGCTTAGTCACTAGCGGGGCTTACTCCTACGAGCAGTACTTC
>TRBJ1-1|few|TRBV5-6|NA
CASSPLGGKAFF
TGTGCCAGCAGCCCCTTAGGGGGGAAAGCTTTCTTT
>TRBJ2-7|NA|TRBV6-6|TRBD2
CASRESSGYEQYF
TGTGCCAGCAGGGAATCTAGCGGCTACGAGCAGTACTTC
>TRBJ2-1|NA|TRBV11-2|TRBD2
CASSLRGSGSTRSDEQFF
TGTGCCAGCAGCTTAAGGGGTAGCGGGAGTACGAGGAGCGATGAGCAGTTCTTC